This T cell receptor (beta chain) was sequenced in a study of CD8 T cells in ankylosing spondylitis. General observations from the study: Seemingly characteristic of ankylosing spondylitis blood was a TCR beta motif consisting of under 10 highly homologous variants.

CDR3 length: 16 residues. Germline V gene data show CDR1 as LGHDT and CDR2 as YNNKEL (reference sequence). With 0 bases removed from V and 1 base from J, the gap between germline ends came to 12 bases. On this clonotype itself: Its target is not known.

TCRdb reanalysed the 5' RACE reads using MiXCR and keeps one entry per CDR3 protein. The sample has 200,000 to 300,000 distinct CDR3 sequences; about 10% are singletons. Sequenced: blood, either unsorted or a sorted T cell fraction (not recorded which). The chain is built from TRBV3-1 and TRBJ1-1; no firm D call. This clonotype originated in a male donor with ankylosing spondylitis or in good health (not recorded which). The CDR3 here is CASSQEFRAGNTEAFF. DNA for the CDR3: TGTGCCAGCAGCCAAGAATTTCGGGCAGGGAACACTGAAGCTTTCTTT.